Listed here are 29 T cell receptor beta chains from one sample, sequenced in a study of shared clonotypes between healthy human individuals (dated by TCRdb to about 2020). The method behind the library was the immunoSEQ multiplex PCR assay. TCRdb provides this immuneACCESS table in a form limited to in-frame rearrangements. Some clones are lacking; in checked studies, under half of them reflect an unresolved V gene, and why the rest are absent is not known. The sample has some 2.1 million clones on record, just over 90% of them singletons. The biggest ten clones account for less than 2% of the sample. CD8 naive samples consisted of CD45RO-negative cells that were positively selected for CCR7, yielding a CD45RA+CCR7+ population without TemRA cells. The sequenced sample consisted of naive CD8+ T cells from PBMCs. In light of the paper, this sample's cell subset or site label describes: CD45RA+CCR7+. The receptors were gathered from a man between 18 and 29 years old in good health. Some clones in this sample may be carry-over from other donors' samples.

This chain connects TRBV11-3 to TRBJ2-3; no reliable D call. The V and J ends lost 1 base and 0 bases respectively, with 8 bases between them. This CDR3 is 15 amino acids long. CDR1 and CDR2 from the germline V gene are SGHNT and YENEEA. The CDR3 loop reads CASSLGITSTDTQYF. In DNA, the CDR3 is TGTGCCAGCAGCTTAGGGATTACCAGCACAGATACGCAGTATTTT.

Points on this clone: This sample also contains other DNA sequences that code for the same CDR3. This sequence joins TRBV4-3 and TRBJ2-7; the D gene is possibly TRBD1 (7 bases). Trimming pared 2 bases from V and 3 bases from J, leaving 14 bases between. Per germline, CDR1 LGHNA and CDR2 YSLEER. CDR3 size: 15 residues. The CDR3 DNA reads TGCGCCAGCAGCCAATCTTACAGGGGACTCTACGAGCAGTACTTC. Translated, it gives CASSQSYRGLYEQYF.

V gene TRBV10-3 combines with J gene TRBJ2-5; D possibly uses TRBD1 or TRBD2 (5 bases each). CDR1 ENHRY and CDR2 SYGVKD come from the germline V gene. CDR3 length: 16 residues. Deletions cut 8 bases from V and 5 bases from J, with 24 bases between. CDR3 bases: TGTGCCATCGGTGGATCGGGACCGGATTTTTTTGAGACCCAGTACTTC. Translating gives CAIGGSGPDFFETQYF.

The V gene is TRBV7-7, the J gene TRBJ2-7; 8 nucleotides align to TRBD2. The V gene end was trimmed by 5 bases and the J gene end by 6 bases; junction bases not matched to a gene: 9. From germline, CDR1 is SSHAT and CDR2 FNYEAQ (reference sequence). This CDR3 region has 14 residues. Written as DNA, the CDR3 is TGTGCCAGCAGCCTCGGGGGGGTCCTGTCCGAGCAGTACTTC. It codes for CASSLGGVLSEQYF.

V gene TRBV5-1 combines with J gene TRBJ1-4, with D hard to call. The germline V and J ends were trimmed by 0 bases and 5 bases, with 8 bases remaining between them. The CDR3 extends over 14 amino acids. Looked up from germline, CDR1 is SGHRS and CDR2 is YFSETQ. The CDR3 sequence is CASSLVGRNEKLFF. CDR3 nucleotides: TGCGCCAGCAGCTTGGTCGGTAGGAATGAAAAACTGTTTTTT. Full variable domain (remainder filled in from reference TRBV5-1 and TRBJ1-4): KAGVTQTPRYLIKTRGQQVTLSCSPISGHRSVSWYQQTPGQGLQFLFEYFSETQRNKGNFPGRFSGRQFSNSRSEMNVSTLELGDSALYLCASSLVGRNEKLFFGSGTQLSVL.

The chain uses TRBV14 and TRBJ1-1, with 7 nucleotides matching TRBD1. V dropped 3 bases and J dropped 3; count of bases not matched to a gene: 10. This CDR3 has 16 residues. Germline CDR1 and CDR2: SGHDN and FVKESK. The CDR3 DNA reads TGTGCCAGCAGCCAGCTAGGGGGCGTTGGCGACACTGAAGCTTTCTTT. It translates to CASSQLGGVGDTEAFF.

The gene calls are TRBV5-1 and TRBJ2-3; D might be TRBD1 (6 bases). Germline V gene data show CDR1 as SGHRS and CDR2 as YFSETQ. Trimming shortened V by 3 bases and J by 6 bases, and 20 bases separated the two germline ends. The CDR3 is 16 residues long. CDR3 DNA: TGCGCCAGCAGCTCTTGGACAGAACCCCTCCCGGATACGCAGTATTTT. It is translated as CASSSWTEPLPDTQYF.

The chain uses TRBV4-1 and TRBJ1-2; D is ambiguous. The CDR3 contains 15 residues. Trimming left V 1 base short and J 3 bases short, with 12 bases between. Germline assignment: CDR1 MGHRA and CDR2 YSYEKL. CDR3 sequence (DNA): TGCGCCAGCAGCCAAGCCGGGCGCCCTTACTATGGCTACACCTTC. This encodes CASSQAGRPYYGYTF.

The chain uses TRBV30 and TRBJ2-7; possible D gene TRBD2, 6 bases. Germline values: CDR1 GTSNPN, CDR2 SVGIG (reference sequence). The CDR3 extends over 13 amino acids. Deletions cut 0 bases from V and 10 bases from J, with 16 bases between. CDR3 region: CAWSVGSGYSQYF. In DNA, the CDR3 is TGTGCCTGGAGTGTGGGTAGCGGATACTCCCAGTACTTC.

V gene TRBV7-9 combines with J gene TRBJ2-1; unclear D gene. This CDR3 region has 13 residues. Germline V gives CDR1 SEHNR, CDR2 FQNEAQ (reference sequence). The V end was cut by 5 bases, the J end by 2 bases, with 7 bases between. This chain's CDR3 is CASSPYTYNEQFF. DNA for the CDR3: TGTGCCAGCAGCCCCTATACCTACAATGAGCAGTTCTTC. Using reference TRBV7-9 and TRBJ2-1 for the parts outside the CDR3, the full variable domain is DTGVSQNPRHKITKRGQNVTFRCDPISEHNRLYWYRQTLGQGPEFLTYFQNEAQLEKSRLLSDRFSAERPKGSFSTLEIQRTEQGDSAMYLCASSPYTYNEQFFGPGTRLTVL.

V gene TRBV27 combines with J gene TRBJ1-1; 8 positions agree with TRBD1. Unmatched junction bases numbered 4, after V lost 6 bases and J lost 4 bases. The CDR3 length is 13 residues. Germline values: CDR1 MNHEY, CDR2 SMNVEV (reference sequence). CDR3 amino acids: CASRQGGVTEAFF. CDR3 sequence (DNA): TGTGCCAGCAGACAGGGGGGGGTCACTGAAGCTTTCTTT.

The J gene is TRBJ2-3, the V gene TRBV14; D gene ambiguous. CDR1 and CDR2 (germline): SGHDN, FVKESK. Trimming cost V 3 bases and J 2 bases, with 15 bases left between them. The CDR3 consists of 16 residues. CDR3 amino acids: CASSQIGAYPTDTQYF. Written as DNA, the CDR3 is TGTGCCAGCAGCCAGATCGGCGCTTACCCCACAGATACGCAGTATTTT.

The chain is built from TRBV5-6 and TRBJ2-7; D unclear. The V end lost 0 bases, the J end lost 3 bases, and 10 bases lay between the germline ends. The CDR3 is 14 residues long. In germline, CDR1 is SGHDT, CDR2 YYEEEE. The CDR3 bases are TGTGCCAGCAGCTTGGAGGGCAGCCTCTACGAGCAGTACTTC. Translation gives CASSLEGSLYEQYF.

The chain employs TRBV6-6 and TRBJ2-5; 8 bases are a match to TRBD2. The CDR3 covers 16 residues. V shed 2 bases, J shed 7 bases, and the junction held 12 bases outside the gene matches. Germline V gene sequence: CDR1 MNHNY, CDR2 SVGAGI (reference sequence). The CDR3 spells CASSYPGTRNKGTQYF. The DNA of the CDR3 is TGTGCCAGCAGTTACCCCGGGACTAGAAACAAGGGGACCCAGTACTTC.

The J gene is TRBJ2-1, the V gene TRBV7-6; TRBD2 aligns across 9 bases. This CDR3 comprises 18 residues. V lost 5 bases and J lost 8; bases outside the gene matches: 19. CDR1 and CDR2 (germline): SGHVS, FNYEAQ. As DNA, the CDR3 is TGTGCCAGCAGCGTCGCGGGGCTCGAGCGGGAGGCCAGCCATGAGCAGTTCTTC. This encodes CASSVAGLEREASHEQFF. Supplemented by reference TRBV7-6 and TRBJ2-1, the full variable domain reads GAGVSQSPRYKVTKRGQDVALRCDPISGHVSLYWYRQALGQGPEFLTYFNYEAQQDKSGLPNDRFSAERPEGSISTLTIQRTEQRDSAMYRCASSVAGLEREASHEQFFGPGTRLTVL.

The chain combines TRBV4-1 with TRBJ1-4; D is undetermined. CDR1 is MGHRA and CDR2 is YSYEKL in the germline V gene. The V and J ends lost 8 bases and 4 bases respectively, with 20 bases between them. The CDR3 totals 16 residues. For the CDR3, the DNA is TGCGCCAGCCAGCTGGACCCCCTCCCCTTTAATGAAAAACTGTTTTTT. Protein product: CASQLDPLPFNEKLFF.

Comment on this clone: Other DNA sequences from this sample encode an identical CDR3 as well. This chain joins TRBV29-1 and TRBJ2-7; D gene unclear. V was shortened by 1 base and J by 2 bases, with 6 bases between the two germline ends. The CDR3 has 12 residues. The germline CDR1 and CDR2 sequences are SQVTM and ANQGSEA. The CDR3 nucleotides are TGCAGCGTTGAAGGGGCGGCCTACGAGCAGTACTTC. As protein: CSVEGAAYEQYF.

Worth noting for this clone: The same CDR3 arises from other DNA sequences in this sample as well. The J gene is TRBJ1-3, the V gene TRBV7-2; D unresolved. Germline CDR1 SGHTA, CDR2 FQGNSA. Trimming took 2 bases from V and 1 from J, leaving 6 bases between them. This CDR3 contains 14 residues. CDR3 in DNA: TGTGCCAGCAGCTTAATGGGATCTGGAAACACCATATATTTT. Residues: CASSLMGSGNTIYF.

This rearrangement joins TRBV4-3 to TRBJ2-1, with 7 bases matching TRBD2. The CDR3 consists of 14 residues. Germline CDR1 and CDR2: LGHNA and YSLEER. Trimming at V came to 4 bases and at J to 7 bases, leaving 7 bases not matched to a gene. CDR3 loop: CASSLLGRVNEQFF. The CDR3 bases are TGCGCCAGCAGCCTACTAGGGAGGGTGAATGAGCAGTTCTTC.

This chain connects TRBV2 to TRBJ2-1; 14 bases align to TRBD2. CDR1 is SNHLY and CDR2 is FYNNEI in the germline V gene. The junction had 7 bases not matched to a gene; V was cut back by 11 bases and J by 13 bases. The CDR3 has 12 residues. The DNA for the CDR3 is TGTGCCGCCCGGACTAGCGGGAGGTCCCAGTTCTTC. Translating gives CAARTSGRSQFF.

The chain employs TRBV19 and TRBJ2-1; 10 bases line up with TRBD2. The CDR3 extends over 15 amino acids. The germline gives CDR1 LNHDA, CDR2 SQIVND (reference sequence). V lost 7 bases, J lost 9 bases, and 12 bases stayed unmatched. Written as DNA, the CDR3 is TGTGCCAGTAAGTGGGGAGCGGGAGGGCCTTCTGAGCAGTTCTTC. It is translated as CASKWGAGGPSEQFF.

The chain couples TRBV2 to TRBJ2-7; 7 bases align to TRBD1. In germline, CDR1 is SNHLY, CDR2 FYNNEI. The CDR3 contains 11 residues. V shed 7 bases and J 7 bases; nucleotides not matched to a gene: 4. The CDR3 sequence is CASKGAWEQYF. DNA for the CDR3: TGTGCCAGCAAGGGGGCGTGGGAGCAGTACTTC. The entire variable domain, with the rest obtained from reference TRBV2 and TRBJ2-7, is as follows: EPEVTQTPSHQVTQMGQEVILRCVPISNHLYFYWYRQILGQKVEFLVSFYNNEISEKSEIFDDQFSVERPDGSNFTLKIRSTKLEDSAMYFCASKGAWEQYFGPGTRLTVT.

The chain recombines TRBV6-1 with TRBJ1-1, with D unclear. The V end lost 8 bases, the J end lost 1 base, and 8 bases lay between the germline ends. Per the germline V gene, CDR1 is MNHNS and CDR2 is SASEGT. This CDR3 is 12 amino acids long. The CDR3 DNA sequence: TGTGCCAGCGGCAGGAGGAACACTGAAGCTTTCTTT. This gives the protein CASGRRNTEAFF.

This chain's CDR3 is CASSELGNNQPQHF. CDR3 nucleotide sequence: TGTGCCAGCAGTGAATTAGGGAACAATCAGCCCCAGCATTTT. J is TRBJ1-5 and V is TRBV2; D not resolved. The CDR3 consists of 14 residues. The V and J ends lost 2 bases and 3 bases respectively, with 8 bases between them. CDR1 is SNHLY and CDR2 is FYNNEI in the germline V gene.

CDR3 sequence reads: CSVDRGPGQGFGYTF. As DNA, the CDR3 is TGCAGCGTTGACCGTGGCCCGGGACAGGGGTTTGGCTACACCTTC. The chain has TRBV29-1 and TRBJ1-2; TRBD1 matches 10 bases. This CDR3 has 15 residues. Germline V CDR1 and CDR2: SQVTM, ANQGSEA. The V and J ends lost 3 bases and 7 bases, in that order; junction bases with no gene match: 11.

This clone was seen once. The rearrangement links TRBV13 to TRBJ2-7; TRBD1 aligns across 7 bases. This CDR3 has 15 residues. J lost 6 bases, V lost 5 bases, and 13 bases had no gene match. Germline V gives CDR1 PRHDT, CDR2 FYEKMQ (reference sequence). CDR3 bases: TGTGCCAGCAGCATAACAGGGGACCCCTTATTCGAGCAGTACTTC. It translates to CASSITGDPLFEQYF. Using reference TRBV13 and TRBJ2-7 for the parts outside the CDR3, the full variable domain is AAGVIQSPRHLIKEKRETATLKCYPIPRHDTVYWYQQGPGQDPQFLISFYEKMQSDKGSIPDRFSAQQFSDYHSELNMSSLELGDSALYFCASSITGDPLFEQYFGPGTRLTVT.

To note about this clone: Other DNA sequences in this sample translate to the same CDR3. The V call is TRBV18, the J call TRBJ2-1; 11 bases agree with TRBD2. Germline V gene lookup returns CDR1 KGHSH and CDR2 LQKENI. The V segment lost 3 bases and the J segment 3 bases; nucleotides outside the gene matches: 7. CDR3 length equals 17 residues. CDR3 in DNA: TGTGCCAGCTCACCCCCCGAACTAGCGGGGGTCTACAATGAGCAGTTCTTC. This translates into CASSPPELAGVYNEQFF.

The CDR3 sequence is CASSVDGGRSIQYF. CDR3 in DNA: TGTGCCAGCAGCGTAGACGGCGGGAGATCCATTCAGTACTTC. The chain links TRBV9 to TRBJ2-4; 7 nucleotides match TRBD2. The CDR3 is made up of 14 amino acids. V lost 0 bases, J lost 9 bases, and 6 bases stayed unmatched. Germline loops: CDR1 SGDLS, CDR2 YYNGEE. The whole variable domain, filled in from reference TRBV9 and TRBJ2-4, reads DSGVTQTPKHLITATGQRVTLRCSPRSGDLSVYWYQQSLDQGLQFLIQYYNGEERAKGNILERFSAQQFPDLHSELNLSSLELGDSALYFCASSVDGGRSIQYFGAGTRLSVL.

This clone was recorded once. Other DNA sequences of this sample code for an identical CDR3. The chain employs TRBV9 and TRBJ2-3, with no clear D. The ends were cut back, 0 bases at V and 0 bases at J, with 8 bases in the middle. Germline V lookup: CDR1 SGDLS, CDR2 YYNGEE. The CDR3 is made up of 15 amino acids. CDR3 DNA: TGTGCCAGCAGCGTAGACGGCGGTAGCACAGATACGCAGTATTTT. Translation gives CASSVDGGSTDTQYF.